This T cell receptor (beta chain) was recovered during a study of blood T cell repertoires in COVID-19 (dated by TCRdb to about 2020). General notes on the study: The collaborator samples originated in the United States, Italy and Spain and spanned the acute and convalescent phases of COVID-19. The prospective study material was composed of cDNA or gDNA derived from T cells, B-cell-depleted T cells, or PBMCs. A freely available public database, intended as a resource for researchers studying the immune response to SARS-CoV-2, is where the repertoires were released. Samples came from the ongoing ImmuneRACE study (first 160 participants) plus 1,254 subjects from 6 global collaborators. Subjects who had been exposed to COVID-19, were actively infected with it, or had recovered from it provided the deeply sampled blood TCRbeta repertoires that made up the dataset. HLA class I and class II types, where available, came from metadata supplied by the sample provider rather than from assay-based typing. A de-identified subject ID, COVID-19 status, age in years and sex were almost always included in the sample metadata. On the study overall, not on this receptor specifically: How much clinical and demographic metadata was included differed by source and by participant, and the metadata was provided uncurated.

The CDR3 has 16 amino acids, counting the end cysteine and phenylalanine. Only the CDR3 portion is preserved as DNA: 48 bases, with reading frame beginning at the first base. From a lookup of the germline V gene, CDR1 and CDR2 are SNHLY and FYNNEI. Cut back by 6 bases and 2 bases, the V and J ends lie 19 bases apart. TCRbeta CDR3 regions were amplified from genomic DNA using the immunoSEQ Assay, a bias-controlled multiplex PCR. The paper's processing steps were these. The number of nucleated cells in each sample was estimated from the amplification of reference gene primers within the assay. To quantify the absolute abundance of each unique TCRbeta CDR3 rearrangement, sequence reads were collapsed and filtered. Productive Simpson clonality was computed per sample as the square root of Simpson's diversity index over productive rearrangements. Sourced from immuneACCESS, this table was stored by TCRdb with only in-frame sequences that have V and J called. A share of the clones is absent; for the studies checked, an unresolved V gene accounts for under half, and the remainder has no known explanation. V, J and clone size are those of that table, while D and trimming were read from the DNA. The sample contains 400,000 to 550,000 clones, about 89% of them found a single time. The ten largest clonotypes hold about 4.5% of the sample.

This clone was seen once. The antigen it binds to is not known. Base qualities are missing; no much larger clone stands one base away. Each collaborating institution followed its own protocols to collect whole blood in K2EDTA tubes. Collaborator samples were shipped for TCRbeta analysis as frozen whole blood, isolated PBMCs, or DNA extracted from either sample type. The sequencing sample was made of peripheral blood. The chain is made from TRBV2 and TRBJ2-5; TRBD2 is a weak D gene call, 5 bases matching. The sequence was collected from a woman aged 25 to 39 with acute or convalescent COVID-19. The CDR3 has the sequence CASRLDSGSPQETQYF. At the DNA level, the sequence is TGTGCCAGCAGATTGGACTCGGGCAGTCCACAAGAGACCCAGTACTTC.